One and the same sample provided the 14 T cell receptor beta chains below, sequenced in a study of blood T cell repertoires in COVID-19. The protocol was immunoSEQ multiplex PCR, while the TCRdb copy is restricted to in-frame clones and leaves out a portion. The profile covers tens of thousands of clones, with roughly 80% appearing a single time and more than 10% taken by the ten largest. Sequencing was done on a sample of peripheral blood. Receptors originate from a human donor in a cohort sampled during active COVID-19.

This chain connects TRBV29-1 to TRBJ1-5; the D is unclear. Trimming stripped 4 bases from V and 2 bases from J, with 12 bases between. Germline V gene lookup returns CDR1 SQVTM and CDR2 ANQGSEA. This CDR3 has 14 amino acids. The CDR3 DNA follows: TGCAGCGTTGGTATAGGCGGAGGCAATCAGCCCCAGCATTTT. Amino acids: CSVGIGGGNQPQHF.

The chain is built from TRBV11-3 and TRBJ2-7, with 7 nucleotides matching TRBD2. CDR1 and CDR2 (germline): SGHNT, YENEEA. The CDR3 consists of 13 residues. The V segment lost 4 bases and the J segment 3 bases; nucleotides outside the gene matches: 3. This chain's CDR3 is CASSSREDYEQYV. The CDR3 DNA follows: TGTGCCAGCAGCTCCCGGGAGGACTACGAGCAGTACGTC.

This clone has more than one count but fewer than ten. V gene TRBV6-4 combines with J gene TRBJ2-2, with 8 bases fitting TRBD2. The CDR3 has 14 residues. J lost 1 base, V lost 6 bases, and 1 base had no gene match. CDR1 and CDR2 (germline): MRHNA, SNTAGT. The CDR3 sequence is CASRLAENTGELFF. The CDR3 DNA is TGTGCCAGCAGACTAGCGGAGAACACCGGGGAGCTGTTTTTT.

This clone was seen more than once but under ten times. The chain combines TRBV2 with TRBJ2-2; 8 nucleotides match TRBD2. The CDR3 contains 16 residues. The germline V gene encodes CDR1 SNHLY and CDR2 FYNNEI. After removal of 2 bases from V and 7 bases from J, the junction contained 9 bases not matched to a gene. The CDR3 loop is CASSESSRGGIGELFF. The DNA of the CDR3 is TGTGCCAGCAGTGAATCCTCCCGGGGGGGGATCGGGGAGCTGTTTTTT.

The rearrangement links TRBV7-9 to TRBJ2-3; the match to TRBD2 covers 9 bases. The V gene's germline CDR1 is SEHNR and CDR2 FQNEAQ (reference sequence). The CDR3 length is 16 residues. V lost 5 bases to trimming and J lost 6 bases; unmatched junction nucleotides: 12. The CDR3: CASSPLRVAGVDTQYF. The CDR3 region has the DNA TGTGCCAGCAGCCCGTTGAGGGTAGCGGGGGTGGATACGCAGTATTTT.

The chain carries TRBV7-9 and TRBJ2-3, with TRBD1 matching over 8 bases. Germline V gene lookup returns CDR1 SEHNR and CDR2 FQNEAQ (reference sequence). V shed 1 base and J 7 bases; nucleotides not matched to a gene: 4. There are 14 residues in the CDR3. Here the CDR3 reads CASSLGQGAHTQYF. Written as DNA, the CDR3 is TGTGCCAGCAGCTTAGGGCAGGGGGCTCATACGCAGTATTTT.

The CDR3 protein is CASSFSGGRETQYF. Here the CDR3 DNA reads TGTGCCAGCAGTTTTTCGGGGGGCAGGGAGACCCAGTACTTC. The chain carries TRBV28 and TRBJ2-5, with a possible D match to TRBD2 (7 bases). The CDR3 loop spans 14 amino acids. Trimming shortened V by 3 bases and J by 5 bases, and 13 bases separated the two germline ends. CDR1 MDHEN and CDR2 SYDVKM come from the germline V gene.

The chain has TRBV28 and TRBJ1-4, with D hard to call. Germline loops: CDR1 MDHEN, CDR2 SYDVKM. The CDR3 sequence is 12 residues long. Trimming took off 2 bases at V and 4 bases at J, with 2 bases between the two ends. The CDR3 nucleotides read TGTGCCAGCAGTTTACTTAATGAAAAACTGTTTTTT. Translated, it gives CASSLLNEKLFF.

The chain couples TRBV4-3 to TRBJ1-2, with unresolved D. The germline V gene encodes CDR1 LGHNA and CDR2 YSLEER. The CDR3 consists of 17 residues. V was trimmed by 3 bases and J by 2 bases, leaving 19 bases between them. The CDR3, as DNA: TGCGCCAGCAGCCATACAATGCGGGAAGAAAGGAACTATGGCTACACCTTC. Protein product: CASSHTMREERNYGYTF.

The V call is TRBV5-1, the J call TRBJ2-2, with D possibly matching TRBD2 (5 bases). Per the germline V gene, CDR1 is SGHRS and CDR2 is YFSETQ. The CDR3 loop spans 14 amino acids. V was cut by 4 bases and J by 6 bases, with 13 bases left in between. CDR3: CASSTRTGPGELFF. The CDR3 DNA follows: TGCGCCAGCAGCACCCGGACTGGTCCCGGGGAGCTGTTTTTT.

This chain uses TRBV5-1 with TRBJ1-5, with 7 nucleotides matching TRBD1. The V and J ends lost 4 bases and 4 bases, in that order; junction bases with no gene match: 8. Per the germline V gene, CDR1 is SGHRS and CDR2 is YFSETQ. This CDR3 is 15 amino acids long. DNA of the CDR3: TGCGCCAGCAGCATCACAGGGGCGAAGAATCAGCCCCAGCATTTT. Translating gives CASSITGAKNQPQHF.

This chain uses TRBV24-1 with TRBJ1-5; 8 bases are shared with TRBD1. J lost 0 bases, V lost 4 bases, and 1 base had no gene match. CDR1 is KGHDR and CDR2 is SFDVKD in the germline V gene. CDR3 size: 15 residues. CDR3 sequence: CATSEGQASNQPQHF. CDR3 sequence (DNA): TGTGCCACCAGTGAGGGACAGGCTAGCAATCAGCCCCAGCATTTT.

The V call is TRBV6-1, the J call TRBJ2-3; TRBD2 matches at 9 bases. The CDR3 consists of 16 residues. V was pared by 4 bases and J by 6 bases, with 11 bases of the junction left unmatched. In germline, CDR1 is MNHNS, CDR2 SASEGT. The CDR3 loop is CASSGRIAGAADTQYF. CDR3 nucleotide sequence: TGTGCCAGCAGTGGCAGAATAGCGGGAGCGGCGGATACGCAGTATTTT.

The chain is built from TRBV6-6 and TRBJ2-1, with D tentatively TRBD2 (6 bases). CDR1 is MNHNY and CDR2 is SVGAGI in the germline V gene (reference sequence). This CDR3 is 13 amino acids long. Trimming removed 6 bases from V and 7 bases from J, with 13 bases in between. CDR3 bases: TGTGCCAGCAGGACTAGTCGGGATAATGAGCAGTTCTTC. Protein product: CASRTSRDNEQFF.